The rows below give T cell receptor beta chains drawn from one sample of a study of shared clonotypes between healthy human individuals. Sequencing was performed with immunoSEQ multiplex PCR; in TCRdb, only in-frame clones are kept and a portion is missing. Among about 1.9 million clones listed, around 93% were seen once. The sample consisted of naive CD8+ T cells from PBMCs. These receptors were taken from a man younger than 30 in good health. Some clones in this sample may be carry-over from other donors' samples. Both conserved end residues are part of each CDR3. The D gene is left open where the match is weak. Rows give clone size only sometimes, using once, few, many, or a class for an expanded clone.

v_call	d_call	clone_size	j_call	cdr3_nt	cdr3_aa
TRBV7-9	TRBD2	.	TRBJ2-5	TGTGCCAGCAGCTTAGTTAGCGGGAGAGGAGAGACCCAGTACTTC	CASSLVSGRGETQYF
TRBV6-1	.	few	TRBJ1-1	TGTGCCAGCAGTGACCGGACGGGGAACACTGAAGCTTTCTTT	CASSDRTGNTEAFF
TRBV11-2	.	.	TRBJ1-5	TGTGCCAGCAGCTCTCATTCCAGGCAGCCCCAGCATTTT	CASSSHSRQPQHF
TRBV7-9	.	.	TRBJ1-2	TGTGCCAGCAGCTTCGGAACCTCCTACTATGGCTACACCTTC	CASSFGTSYYGYTF
TRBV27	.	.	TRBJ1-1	TGTGCCAGCAGGGATGGACCTCCACATCGAGCTTTCTTT	CASRDGPPHRAFF
TRBV2	TRBD2	.	TRBJ2-7	TGTGCCAGCAGGGACATAGCGGGAGTATCCTACGAGCAGTACTTC	CASRDIAGVSYEQYF
TRBV27	.	.	TRBJ1-2	TGTGCCAGCAGTTCCCGGGACACAGGAGGCCCCAACTATGGCTACACCTTC	CASSSRDTGGPNYGYTF
TRBV7-6	.	.	TRBJ2-1	TGTGCCAGCAGCTTTGAAACTAGCTCCTACAATGAGCAGTTCTTC	CASSFETSSYNEQFF
TRBV21-1	.	.	TRBJ2-3	TGTGCCAGCAGCGCCCACTTCCCAGCGGGGGAGCTTAGCACAGATACGCAGTATTTT	CASSAHFPAGELSTDTQYF
TRBV2	TRBD2	.	TRBJ2-1	TGTGCCAGCACCCGAGGGCGGGAGTCCTACAATGAGCAGTTCTTC	CASTRGRESYNEQFF
TRBV4-1	TRBD1	.	TRBJ1-2	TGCGCCAGCAGCCCGACCGGGACAGCTAACTATGGCTACACCTTC	CASSPTGTANYGYTF
TRBV7-9	.	.	TRBJ1-1	TGTGCCAGCAGCTTAAAACAGGGCGTGCCTGAAGCTTTCTTT	CASSLKQGVPEAFF
TRBV7-2	.	.	TRBJ1-2	TGTGCCAGCAGCTCCCGGGGCTCAGTCGTCTATGGCTACACCTTC	CASSSRGSVVYGYTF
TRBV4-1	.	.	TRBJ1-4	TGCGCCAGCAGCCAACCAGGGCGGGGAACTAATGAAAAACTGTTTTTT	CASSQPGRGTNEKLFF
TRBV27	.	.	TRBJ2-1	TGTGCCAGCAGTCCCTCGAGGGCTGGTTACAATGAGCAGTTCTTC	CASSPSRAGYNEQFF
TRBV4-3	.	.	TRBJ1-1	TGCGCCAGCAGCCAAGATGGAGGGGAGGACACTGAAGCTTTCTTT	CASSQDGGEDTEAFF
TRBV9	.	.	TRBJ1-2	TGTGCCAGCAGCGTAACAGGAGCTAACTATGGCTACACCTTC	CASSVTGANYGYTF
TRBV7-9	.	.	TRBJ1-2	TGTGCCAGCACCATGGGACGGACAGCTAACTATGGCTACACCTTC	CASTMGRTANYGYTF
TRBV7-9	.	.	TRBJ1-1	TGTGCCAGCAGCTTATCAGGGAGGGGACCTGAAGCTTTCTTT	CASSLSGRGPEAFF
TRBV11-3	TRBD2	.	TRBJ2-1	TGTGCCAGCAGCTTAAATAGCGGGAGAGTCTACAATGAGCAGTTCTTC	CASSLNSGRVYNEQFF
TRBV9	.	.	TRBJ1-1	TGTGCCAGCAGCCCGGGGGCAGTGAACACTGAAGCTTTCTTT	CASSPGAVNTEAFF
TRBV5-6	.	.	TRBJ2-7	TGTGCCAGCAGCGGGAGTGGTTACGAGCAGTACTTC	CASSGSGYEQYF
TRBV4-1	.	.	TRBJ2-1	TGCGCCAGCAGCCCAGGGGCCCTGAATGAGCAGTTCTTC	CASSPGALNEQFF
TRBV27	TRBD1	.	TRBJ1-2	TGTGCCAGCAGTTTGTCACCCGGAGCAGGGGGCAGTTATGGCTACACCTTC	CASSLSPGAGGSYGYTF
TRBV27	.	.	TRBJ2-3	TGTGCCAGCAGTTTATCACCGGTTCTAAGTGGGACCGCAGATACGCAGTATTTT	CASSLSPVLSGTADTQYF
TRBV2	.	.	TRBJ1-2	TGTGCCAGCAGTGAATTAGGGAGTTTGAACTATGGCTACACCTTC	CASSELGSLNYGYTF
TRBV4-3	.	.	TRBJ1-1	TGCGCCAGCAGCCAAGTTTGGGGGCGAGGTGAAGCTTTCTTT	CASSQVWGRGEAFF
TRBV19	.	.	TRBJ1-1	TGTGCCAGTAGGGACCACGGTGAAGCTTTCTTT	CASRDHGEAFF
TRBV27	TRBD2	.	TRBJ2-7	TGTGCCAGCAGGTTCGGACTAGCGGATCTCAACGAGCAGTACTTC	CASRFGLADLNEQYF
TRBV11-2	.	.	TRBJ2-1	TGTGCCAGCAGCTCGTTTGGGCGCGACCCCGGGTACAATGAGCAGTTCTTC	CASSSFGRDPGYNEQFF
TRBV2	.	.	TRBJ2-7	TGTGCCACCCCGTACCAAGGCGAGCAGTACTTC	CATPYQGEQYF
TRBV7-3	.	once	TRBJ2-4	TGTGCCAGCAGCACCCAGGGTCATGACATTCAGTACTTC	CASSTQGHDIQYF
TRBV11-1	.	.	TRBJ1-1	TGTGCCAGCAGCACAGCGCGGGGGGGAACTGAAGCTTTCTTT	CASSTARGGTEAFF
TRBV27	.	.	TRBJ2-1	TGTGCCAGCGGGCGTGGGTATGAGCAGTTCTTC	CASGRGYEQFF
TRBV18	TRBD2	.	TRBJ2-1	TGTGCCAGCTCACCACCCAGAATTAGCGGGTATTACAATGAGCAGTTCTTC	CASSPPRISGYYNEQFF
TRBV27	.	.	TRBJ2-5	TGTGCCAGCAGTTTATATTACAGGGAAGAGACCCAGTACTTC	CASSLYYREETQYF
TRBV27	.	.	TRBJ2-7	TGTGCCAGCGCGGCTTTGGAGGGCCGGTACGAGCAGTACTTC	CASAALEGRYEQYF
TRBV19	.	once	TRBJ2-2	TGTGCCAGTACCTATCTCGGGGCGGCGGACGGGGAGCTGTTTTTT	CASTYLGAADGELFF
TRBV6-5	TRBD1	.	TRBJ2-7	TGTGCCAGCAGTTACTTGAGGGACAGGGGGCTTTACGAGCAGTACTTC	CASSYLRDRGLYEQYF
TRBV6-1	TRBD2	.	TRBJ2-7	TGTGCCAGCAATTCTCTGGCGGGAGTGGTCGACGAGCAGTACTTC	CASNSLAGVVDEQYF
TRBV4-3	.	.	TRBJ2-1	TGCGCCAGCAGCTACGGGACTGGGACTTACAATGAGCAGTTCTTC	CASSYGTGTYNEQFF
TRBV21-1	.	.	TRBJ1-5	TGTGCCAGCAGCCCATGGCGGAGCTCCAATCAGCCCCAGCATTTT	CASSPWRSSNQPQHF
TRBV14	TRBD2	.	TRBJ2-1	TGTGCCAGCAGCCAAGATGTCGGCGGGAGACTAAACTACAATGAGCAGTTCTTC	CASSQDVGGRLNYNEQFF
TRBV27	.	.	TRBJ2-5	TGTGCCAGCAGTCCACTCTCCTCCGGAGAGACCCAGTACTTC	CASSPLSSGETQYF
TRBV2	TRBD1	once	TRBJ1-2	TGTGCCAGCATAACAGGGGACGAAAACTATGGCTACACCTTC	CASITGDENYGYTF
TRBV7-8	TRBD1	.	TRBJ2-1	TGTGCCAGCAGCCTCGACACAGGGGTCAATGAGCAGTTCTTC	CASSLDTGVNEQFF
TRBV9	.	.	TRBJ2-7	TGTGCCAGCAGCGTAGGCGGGAAAATCGGATACGAGCAGTACTTC	CASSVGGKIGYEQYF
TRBV9	.	once	TRBJ1-1	TGTGCCAGCAGTGCTACAGGGAGGGACACTGAAGCTTTCTTT	CASSATGRDTEAFF
TRBV7-9	.	.	TRBJ2-7	TGTGCCAGCAGCAAAGCGAACTACGAGCAGTACTTC	CASSKANYEQYF
TRBV27	.	.	TRBJ1-2	TGTGCCAGCAGTGACTTCCCAGGGGTTACTAGCGGCTACACCTTC	CASSDFPGVTSGYTF
TRBV28	TRBD2	once	TRBJ2-2	TGTGCCAGCAGTTCCTGGACTAGCGGCGGTTCGGGCACCGGGGAGCTGTTTTTT	CASSSWTSGGSGTGELFF
TRBV19	TRBD1	.	TRBJ2-7	TGTGCCAGTAGTACAGGGGGCTCCTACGAGCAGTACTTC	CASSTGGSYEQYF
TRBV5-1	TRBD1	.	TRBJ2-7	TGCGCCAGCAGCTACTTGCCCGGGACAGGGGTGGTCCACGAGCAGTACTTC	CASSYLPGTGVVHEQYF
TRBV5-1	TRBD1	.	TRBJ2-1	TGCGCCAGCAGCTTGGCCCTGGACAGGGGGATTCGCAATGAGCAGTTCTTC	CASSLALDRGIRNEQFF
TRBV6-5	.	once	TRBJ2-5	TGTGCCAGCAGTCTATCGGCAGGGGGGTTAGAGACCCAGTACTTC	CASSLSAGGLETQYF
TRBV6-1	.	.	TRBJ1-4	TGTGCCAGCAGTGACAGGAGGAACGAAAAACTGTTTTTT	CASSDRRNEKLFF
TRBV13	.	.	TRBJ2-4	TGTGCCAGCAGCTTGTGGGCCTCTGCGTCCAAAAACATTCAGTACTTC	CASSLWASASKNIQYF
TRBV7-9	.	once	TRBJ1-2	TGTGCCAGCACCCCGTCCGGGGGGAACTATGGCTACACCTTC	CASTPSGGNYGYTF
TRBV10-3	.	.	TRBJ2-1	TGTGCCATCAGTGCTGAGCCCAATTTAGATGAGCAGTTCTTC	CAISAEPNLDEQFF